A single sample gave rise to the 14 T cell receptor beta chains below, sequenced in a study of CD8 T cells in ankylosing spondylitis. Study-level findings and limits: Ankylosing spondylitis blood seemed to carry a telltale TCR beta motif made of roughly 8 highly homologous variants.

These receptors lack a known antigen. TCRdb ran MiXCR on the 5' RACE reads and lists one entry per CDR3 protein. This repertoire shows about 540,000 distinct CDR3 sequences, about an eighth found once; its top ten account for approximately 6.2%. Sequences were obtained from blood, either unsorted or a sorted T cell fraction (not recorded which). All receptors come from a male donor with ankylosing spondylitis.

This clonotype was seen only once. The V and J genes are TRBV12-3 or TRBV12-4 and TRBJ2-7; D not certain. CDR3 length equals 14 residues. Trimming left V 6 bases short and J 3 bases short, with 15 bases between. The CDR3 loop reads CASSRSLISYEQYV. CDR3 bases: TGTGCCAGCAGCCGATCACTGATAAGCTACGAGCAGTACGTC.

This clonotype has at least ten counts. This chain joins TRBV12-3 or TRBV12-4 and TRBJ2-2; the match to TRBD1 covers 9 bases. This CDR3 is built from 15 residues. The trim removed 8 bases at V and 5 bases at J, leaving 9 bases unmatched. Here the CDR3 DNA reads TGTGCCAGCTACCAGTACAGGGGGCGAACCGGGGAGCTGTTTTTT. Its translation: CASYQYRGRTGELFF.

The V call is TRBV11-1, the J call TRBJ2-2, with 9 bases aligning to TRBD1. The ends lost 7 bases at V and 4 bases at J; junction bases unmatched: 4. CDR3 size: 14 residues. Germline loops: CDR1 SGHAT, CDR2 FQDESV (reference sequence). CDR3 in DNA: TGTGCCAGCAAGGACAGGGGAGGCACCGGGGAGCTGTTTTTT. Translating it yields CASKDRGGTGELFF.

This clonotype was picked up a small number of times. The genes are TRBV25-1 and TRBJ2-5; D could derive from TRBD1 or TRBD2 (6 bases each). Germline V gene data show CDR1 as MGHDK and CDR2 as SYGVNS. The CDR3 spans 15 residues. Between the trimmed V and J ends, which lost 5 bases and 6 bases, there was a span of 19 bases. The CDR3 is CASSQPPPGAQTQYF. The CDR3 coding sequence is TGTGCCAGCAGTCAGCCCCCCCCGGGGGCTCAGACCCAGTACTTC.

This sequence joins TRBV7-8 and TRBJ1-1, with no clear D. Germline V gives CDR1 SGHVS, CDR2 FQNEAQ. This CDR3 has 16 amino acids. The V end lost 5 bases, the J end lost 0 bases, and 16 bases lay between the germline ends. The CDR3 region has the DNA TGTGCCAGCAGCACTTCTAGACCCGGCATGAACACTGAAGCTTTCTTT. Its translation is CASSTSRPGMNTEAFF.

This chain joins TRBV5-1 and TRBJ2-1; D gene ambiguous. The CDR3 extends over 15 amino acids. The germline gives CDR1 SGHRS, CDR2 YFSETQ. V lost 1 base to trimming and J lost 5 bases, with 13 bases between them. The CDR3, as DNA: TGCGCCAGCAGCTTGTTCGGGCAGTGGAACAATGAGCAGTTCTTC. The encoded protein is CASSLFGQWNNEQFF.

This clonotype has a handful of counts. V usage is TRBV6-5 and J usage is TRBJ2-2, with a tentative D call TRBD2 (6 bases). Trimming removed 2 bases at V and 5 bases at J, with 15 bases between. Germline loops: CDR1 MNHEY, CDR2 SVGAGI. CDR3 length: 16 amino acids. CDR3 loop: CASSYGTHRGTGELFF. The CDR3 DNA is TGTGCCAGCAGTTACGGGACCCATCGGGGGACCGGGGAGCTGTTTTTT.

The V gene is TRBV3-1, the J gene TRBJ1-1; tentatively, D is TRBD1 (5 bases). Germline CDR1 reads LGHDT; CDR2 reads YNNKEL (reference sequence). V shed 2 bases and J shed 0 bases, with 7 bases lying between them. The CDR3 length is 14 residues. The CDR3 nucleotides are TGTGCCAGCAGCCAAAAGGGGATGAACACTGAAGCTTTCTTT. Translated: CASSQKGMNTEAFF.

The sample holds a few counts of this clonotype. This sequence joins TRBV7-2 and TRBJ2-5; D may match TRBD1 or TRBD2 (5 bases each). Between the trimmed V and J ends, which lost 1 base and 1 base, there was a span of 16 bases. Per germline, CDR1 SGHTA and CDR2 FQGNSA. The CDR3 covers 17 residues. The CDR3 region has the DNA TGTGCCAGCAGCTTAGTACCCGGGACGAGGGGCCAAGAGACCCAGTACTTC. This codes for CASSLVPGTRGQETQYF.

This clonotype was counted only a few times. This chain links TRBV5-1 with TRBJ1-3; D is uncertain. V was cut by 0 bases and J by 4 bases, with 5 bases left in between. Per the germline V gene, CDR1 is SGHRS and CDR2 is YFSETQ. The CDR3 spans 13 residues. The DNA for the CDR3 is TGCGCCAGCAGCTTGGGATTCGGAAACACCATATATTTT. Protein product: CASSLGFGNTIYF.

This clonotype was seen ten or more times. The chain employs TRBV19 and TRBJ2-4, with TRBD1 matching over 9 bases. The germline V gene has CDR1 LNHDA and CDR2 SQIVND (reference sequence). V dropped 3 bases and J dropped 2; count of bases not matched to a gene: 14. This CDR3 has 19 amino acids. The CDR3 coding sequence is TGTGCCAGTAGTATTTTAGAATGGACAGGGGAGAGGACCAAAAACATTCAGTACTTC. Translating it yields CASSILEWTGERTKNIQYF.

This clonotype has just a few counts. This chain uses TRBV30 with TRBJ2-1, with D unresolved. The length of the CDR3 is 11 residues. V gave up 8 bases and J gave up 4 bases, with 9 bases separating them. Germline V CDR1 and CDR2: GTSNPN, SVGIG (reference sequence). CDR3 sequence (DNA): TGTGCCAGGACGGCGTACAATGAGCAGTTCTTC. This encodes CARTAYNEQFF. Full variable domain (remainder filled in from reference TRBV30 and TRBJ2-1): SQTIHQWPATLVQPVGSPLSLECTVEGTSNPNLYWYRQAAGRGLQLLFYSVGIGQISSEVPQNLSASRPQDRQFILSSKKLLLSDSGFYLCARTAYNEQFFGPGTRLTVL.

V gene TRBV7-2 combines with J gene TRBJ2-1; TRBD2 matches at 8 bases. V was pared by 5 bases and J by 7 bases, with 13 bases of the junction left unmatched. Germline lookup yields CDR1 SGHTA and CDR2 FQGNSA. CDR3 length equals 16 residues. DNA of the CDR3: TGTGCCAGCAGCCCGCCCGGGAGGGCCCTGGGGAATGAGCAGTTCTTC. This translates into CASSPPGRALGNEQFF.

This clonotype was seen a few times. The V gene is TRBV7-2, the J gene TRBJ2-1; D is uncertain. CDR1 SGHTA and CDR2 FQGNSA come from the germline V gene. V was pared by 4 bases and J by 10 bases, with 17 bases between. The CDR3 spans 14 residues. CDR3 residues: CASSSGNRLREQFF. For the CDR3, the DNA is TGTGCCAGCAGCTCGGGCAATAGGCTTCGGGAGCAGTTCTTC.